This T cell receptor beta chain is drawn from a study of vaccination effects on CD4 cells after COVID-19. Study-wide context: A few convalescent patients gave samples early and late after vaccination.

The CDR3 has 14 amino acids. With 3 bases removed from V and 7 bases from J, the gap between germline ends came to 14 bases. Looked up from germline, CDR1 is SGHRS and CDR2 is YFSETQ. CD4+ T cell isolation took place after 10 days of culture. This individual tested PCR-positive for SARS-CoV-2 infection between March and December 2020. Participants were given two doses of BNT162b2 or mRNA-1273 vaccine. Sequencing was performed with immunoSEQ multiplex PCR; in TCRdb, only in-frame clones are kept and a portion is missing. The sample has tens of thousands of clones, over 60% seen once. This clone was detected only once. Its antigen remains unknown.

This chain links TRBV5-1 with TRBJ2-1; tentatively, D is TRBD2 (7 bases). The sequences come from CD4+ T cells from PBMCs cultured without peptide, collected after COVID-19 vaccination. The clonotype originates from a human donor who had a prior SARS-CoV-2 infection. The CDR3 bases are TGCGCCAGCAGCTGGGGGGGGCCGGGAAATGAGCAGTTCTTC. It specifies CASSWGGPGNEQFF.